The clone carrying this TCR beta chain appeared a single time. This specimen comes from a study of blood T cell repertoires in COVID-19. The data were produced by immunoSEQ multiplex PCR, yet TCRdb's version contains in-frame clones alone and is incomplete. Of approximately 200,000 clones listed, 70% to 90% are singletons. The CDR3 extends over 12 amino acids. Germline loops: CDR1 MGHDK, CDR2 SYGVNS. V gave up 5 bases and J gave up 8 bases, with 12 bases separating them. The chain is built from TRBV25-1 and TRBJ1-2; tentatively, D is TRBD1 (6 bases). The clonotype comes from a man aged 60-69 years with acute or convalescent COVID-19. What was sequenced was peripheral blood. CDR3 sequence reads: CASSSQGRGYTF. CDR3 coding DNA: TGTGCCAGCAGTAGTCAGGGGAGAGGCTACACCTTC.